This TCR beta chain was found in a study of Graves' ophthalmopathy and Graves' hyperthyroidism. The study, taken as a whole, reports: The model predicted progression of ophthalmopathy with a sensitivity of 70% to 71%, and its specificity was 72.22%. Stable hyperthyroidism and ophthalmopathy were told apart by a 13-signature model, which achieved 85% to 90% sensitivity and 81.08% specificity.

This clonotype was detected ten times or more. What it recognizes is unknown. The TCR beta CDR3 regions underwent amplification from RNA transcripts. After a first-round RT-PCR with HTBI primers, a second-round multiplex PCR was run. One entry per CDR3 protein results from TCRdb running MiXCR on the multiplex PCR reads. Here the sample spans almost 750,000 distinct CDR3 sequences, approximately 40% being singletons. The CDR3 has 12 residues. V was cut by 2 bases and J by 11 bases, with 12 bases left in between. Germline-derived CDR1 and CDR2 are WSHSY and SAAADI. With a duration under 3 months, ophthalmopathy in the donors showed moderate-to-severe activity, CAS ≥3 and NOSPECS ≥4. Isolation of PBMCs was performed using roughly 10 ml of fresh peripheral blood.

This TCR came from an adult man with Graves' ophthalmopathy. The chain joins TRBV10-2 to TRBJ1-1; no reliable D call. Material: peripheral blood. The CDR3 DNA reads TGCGCCAGCAGTGAGACGACGTCGGGGGCTTTCTTT. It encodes CASSETTSGAFF.